This is a list of T cell receptor beta chains from one sample in a study of T cell responses to AZD1222 COVID-19 vaccine. Only in-frame clones appear in the TCRdb table, and some are missing; sequencing was by immunoSEQ multiplex PCR. Of 90,000 to 120,000 clones listed, about 92% are singletons. The input for sequencing was peripheral blood, taken on day 0 of AZD1222 vaccination. The receptors come from an adult in good health. CDR3s include the opening cysteine and the closing phenylalanine or tryptophan. The D gene is left open where the match is weak. Rows give clone size only sometimes, using once, few, many, or a class for an expanded clone.

v_gene,abundance,j_gene,d_gene,CDR3aa,CDR3nt
TRBV7-2,.,TRBJ2-7,.,CASSLMLDLGYEQYF,TGTGCCAGCAGCTTAATGTTAGATCTGGGGTACGAGCAGTACTTC
TRBV7-3,.,TRBJ2-7,.,CASSLIGQPSYEQYF,TGTGCCAGCAGCTTAATTGGCCAGCCCTCCTACGAGCAGTACTTC
TRBV30,.,TRBJ2-1,TRBD1,CAWDRGNEQFF,TGTGCCTGGGACAGGGGTAATGAGCAGTTCTTC
TRBV4-2,.,TRBJ1-1,.,CASSQEGGRVPMNTEAFF,TGTGCCAGCAGCCAAGAGGGGGGGCGGGTTCCCATGAACACTGAAGCTTTCTTT
TRBV9,.,TRBJ1-1,.,CASSAARNTEAFF,TGTGCCAGCAGCGCCGCCCGAAACACTGAAGCTTTCTTT
TRBV28,.,TRBJ2-1,TRBD1,CASSGTGENEQFF,TGTGCCAGCAGTGGGACAGGGGAGAATGAGCAGTTCTTC
TRBV7-9,.,TRBJ1-6,.,CASSFQENSPLHF,TGTGCCAGCAGCTTCCAGGAGAATTCACCCCTCCACTTT
TRBV7-3,.,TRBJ2-7,TRBD1,CASSSRGRENEQYF,TGTGCCAGCAGCTCCAGGGGGCGCGAGAACGAGCAGTACTTC
TRBV4-2,once,TRBJ1-3,.,CASSPIPGPNGAIYF,TGTGCCAGCAGCCCGATCCCCGGCCCGAACGGCGCCATATATTTT
TRBV6-2/TRBV6-3,.,TRBJ2-7,.,CASRLAGPDLYEQYF,TGTGCCAGCCGCCTGGCGGGGCCGGACCTCTACGAGCAGTACTTC
TRBV4-3,.,TRBJ2-3,TRBD2,CASSQDAGGTDTQYF,TGCGCCAGCAGCCAAGACGCGGGGGGCACAGATACGCAGTATTTT
TRBV27,.,TRBJ2-3,TRBD1,CASSPWDRAFHTQYF,TGTGCCAGCAGCCCTTGGGACAGGGCCTTCCATACGCAGTATTTT
TRBV19,.,TRBJ1-4,TRBD1,CASGKGAGVEKLFF,TGTGCCAGCGGAAAGGGGGCTGGGGTTGAAAAACTGTTTTTT
TRBV9,once,TRBJ2-3,TRBD2,CASSDSLAGGSDTQYF,TGTGCCAGCAGCGACTCACTAGCGGGGGGATCAGATACGCAGTATTTT
TRBV5-1,.,TRBJ1-2,.,CASSPGTTGGGYTF,TGCGCCAGCAGCCCAGGCACGACAGGTGGCGGCTACACCTTC
TRBV7-6,.,TRBJ2-3,TRBD2,CASSLGSAGAFTDTQYF,TGTGCCAGCAGCCTGGGCTCGGCGGGAGCCTTCACAGATACGCAGTATTTT
TRBV15,.,TRBJ1-6,TRBD1,CATQDRDGYNSPLHF,TGTGCCACCCAAGACAGGGACGGCTATAATTCACCCCTCCACTTT
TRBV5-6,.,TRBJ2-1,TRBD1,CASSPDRGNEQFF,TGTGCCAGCAGCCCGGACAGGGGCAATGAGCAGTTCTTC
TRBV19,.,TRBJ1-5,TRBD1,CASSNAGTGGAGPLASQHF,TGTGCCAGTAGTAACGCCGGGACAGGGGGCGCGGGCCCGCTTGCGTCCCAGCATTTT
TRBV24-1,.,TRBJ2-3,.,CATSHKGRRVTDTQYF,TGTGCCACCAGTCACAAAGGACGCCGGGTGACAGATACGCAGTATTTT
TRBV10-2,.,TRBJ2-1,TRBD2,CASSEDASGRSGQFF,TGCGCCAGCAGTGAGGATGCTAGCGGGAGATCAGGGCAGTTCTTC
TRBV2,.,TRBJ2-7,.,CASSPGGSLNYEQYF,TGTGCCAGCAGTCCTGGAGGGTCGCTAAATTACGAGCAGTACTTC
TRBV4-2,.,TRBJ2-7,.,CASSQGHRDPRGQYF,TGTGCCAGCAGCCAAGGGCACAGGGACCCCAGGGGGCAGTACTTC
TRBV29-1,few,TRBJ2-1,TRBD1,CSGTGGAGNEQFF,TGCAGCGGAACAGGGGGCGCAGGGAATGAGCAGTTCTTC
TRBV4-2,once,TRBJ1-2,.,CASSPPSGKYYGYTF,TGTGCCAGCAGCCCCCCCTCGGGGAAATACTATGGCTACACCTTC
TRBV3-1/TRBV3-2,few,TRBJ2-1,.,CASSLVGGSYNEQFF,TGTGCCAGCAGCCTCGTTGGGGGGTCCTACAATGAGCAGTTCTTC
TRBV4-2,.,TRBJ2-1,TRBD2,CASSHVAGAFNEQFF,TGTGCCAGCAGCCATGTAGCGGGAGCTTTCAATGAGCAGTTCTTC
TRBV5-4,.,TRBJ2-7,TRBD2,CASSMSGRAHEQYF,TGTGCCAGCAGCATGAGCGGGAGGGCCCACGAGCAGTACTTC
TRBV5-6,.,TRBJ1-1,TRBD1,CASSNLGTGGWEAFF,TGTGCCAGCAGCAACCTCGGGACAGGGGGCTGGGAAGCTTTCTTT
TRBV29-1,.,TRBJ2-1,.,CSVVDNLYNEQFF,TGCAGCGTTGTCGATAACCTATACAATGAGCAGTTCTTC
TRBV27,.,TRBJ1-4,.,CASSPTSGGIGEKLFF,TGTGCCAGCAGTCCGACGAGTGGGGGTATCGGTGAAAAACTGTTTTTT
TRBV14,.,TRBJ1-6,.,CASSKGSPLHF,TGTGCCAGCAGCAAGGGCTCACCCCTCCACTTT
TRBV12-3/TRBV12-4,.,TRBJ2-5,.,CASSPRQGETQYF,TGTGCCAGCAGTCCCCGGCAAGGGGAGACCCAGTACTTC
TRBV6-2/TRBV6-3,.,TRBJ1-5,.,CASSYSYPLQGVGNQPQHF,TGTGCCAGCAGTTACTCGTACCCTTTACAGGGCGTAGGGAATCAGCCCCAGCATTTT
TRBV28,.,TRBJ2-7,TRBD1,CASSWTGGAYEQYF,TGTGCCAGCAGTTGGACAGGGGGCGCCTACGAGCAGTACTTC
TRBV7-7,.,TRBJ2-5,TRBD2,CASSSLAGGLQETQYF,TGTGCCAGCAGCTCCCTAGCGGGAGGGCTCCAAGAGACCCAGTACTTC
TRBV18,once,TRBJ2-6,.,CASSPEGILWSGANVLTF,TGTGCCAGCTCACCAGAAGGAATTCTCTGGTCTGGGGCCAACGTCCTGACTTTC